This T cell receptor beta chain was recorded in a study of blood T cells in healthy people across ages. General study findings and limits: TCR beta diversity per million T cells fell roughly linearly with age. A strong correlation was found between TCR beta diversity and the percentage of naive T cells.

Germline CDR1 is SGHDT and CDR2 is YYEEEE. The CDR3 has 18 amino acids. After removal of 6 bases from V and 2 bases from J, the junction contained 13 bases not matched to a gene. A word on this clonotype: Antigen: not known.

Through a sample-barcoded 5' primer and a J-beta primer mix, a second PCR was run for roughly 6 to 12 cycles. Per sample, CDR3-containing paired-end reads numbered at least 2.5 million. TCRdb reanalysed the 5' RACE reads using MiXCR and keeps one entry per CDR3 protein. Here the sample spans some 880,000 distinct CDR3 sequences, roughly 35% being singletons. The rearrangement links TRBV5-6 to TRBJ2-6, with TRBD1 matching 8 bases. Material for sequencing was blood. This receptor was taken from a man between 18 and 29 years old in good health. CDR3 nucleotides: TGTGCCAGCATCAGGGGGCTGGGACACAGCACTGGGGCCAACGTCCTGACTTTC. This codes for CASIRGLGHSTGANVLTF.